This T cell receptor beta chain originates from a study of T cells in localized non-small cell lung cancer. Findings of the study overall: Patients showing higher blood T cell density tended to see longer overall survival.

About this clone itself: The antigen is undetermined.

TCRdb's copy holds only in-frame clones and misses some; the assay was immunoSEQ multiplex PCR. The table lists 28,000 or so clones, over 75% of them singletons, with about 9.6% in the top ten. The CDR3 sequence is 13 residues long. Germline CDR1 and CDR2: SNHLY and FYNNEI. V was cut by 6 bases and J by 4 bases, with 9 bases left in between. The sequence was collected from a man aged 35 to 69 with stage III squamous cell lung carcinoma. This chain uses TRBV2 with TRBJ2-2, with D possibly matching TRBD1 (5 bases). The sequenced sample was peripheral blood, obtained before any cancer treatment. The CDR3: CASRKGITGELFF. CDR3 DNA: TGTGCCAGCAGAAAGGGGATCACCGGGGAGCTGTTTTTT.